This TCR beta chain was sequenced in a study of cytomegalovirus exposure and HLA in healthy donors. Study conclusions and caveats: Reports described diagnosis of cytomegalovirus status by the classifier as highly specific and sensitive. The study found most TCR sequences rare, yet found some public TCRs in many donors.

It was with 60 Vbeta and 13 Jbeta primers that the PCR ran. The method was immunoSEQ multiplex PCR; TCRdb's version includes in-frame clones alone and lacks a portion of them. In the table there are around 63,000 clones, around four fifths of which are singletons. The CDR3 totals 16 residues. The germline CDR1 and CDR2 sequences are SGHDN and FVKESK. V lost 1 base to trimming and J lost 2 bases, with 15 bases between them. Details on this clone: Its matching antigen is unknown.

The sequenced sample was PBMCs. V usage is TRBV14 and J usage is TRBJ2-7, with a weak D call TRBD1 (5 bases). This TCR derives from a man aged 35 to 55 in good health and CMV-seronegative. CDR3 in amino acids: CASSQVARVGPYEQYF. The DNA for the CDR3 is TGTGCCAGCAGCCAAGTTGCCAGGGTTGGACCCTACGAGCAGTACTTC.